The rows below give T cell receptor beta chains drawn from one sample of a study of blood T cells in healthy people across ages. TCRdb itself ran the 5' RACE reads through MiXCR, one entry per CDR3 protein. The sample contains around 650,000 distinct CDR3 sequences, roughly two fifths of which appear only once. Sequencing was performed on blood. These receptors originate from a man older than 75 in good health. Each CDR3 is given with its conserved first and last residue. Each record gives: J gene, D gene, V gene, CDR3 protein. D genes are given only for firm matches.

TRBJ1-1 TRBD1 TRBV20-1 CSANRGDTEAFF
TRBJ1-2 . TRBV18 CASSFEGQLNYGYTF
TRBJ2-3 . TRBV29-1 CSVGPGLILTDTQYF
TRBJ2-5 . TRBV7-2 CASSLGRVPGETQYF
TRBJ1-4 . TRBV7-2 CASSRYFDEKLFF
. . TRBV20-1 CSAPPEGNYIQYF
TRBJ1-5 . TRBV28 CASSLSSLTQKQPQHF
TRBJ1-4 . TRBV20-1 CSARDSATGTINEKLFF
TRBJ2-1 . TRBV5-1 CASARDNSYNEQFF
TRBJ2-5 . TRBV27 CASSLRWLGANLETQYF
TRBJ2-3 TRBD2 TRBV29-1 CSVGGLAGGTADTQYF
TRBJ2-1 TRBD2 TRBV4-3 CASSQGKGLVYNEQFF
TRBJ2-4 . TRBV7-2 CASSLWESGKNIQYF
. . TRBV9 CASSVAGLAREDEQYF
TRBJ2-1 . TRBV11-2 CASSSRLREQFF
TRBJ2-5 . TRBV7-2 CASSPIRQQETQYF
TRBJ1-1 . TRBV11-2 CASTPRPGQLGRAFF
TRBJ2-7 TRBD1 TRBV2 CASDRGPRGEQYF
TRBJ2-5 TRBD1 TRBV5-1 CASSLPGQQETQYF
TRBJ1-4 . TRBV19 CASSTDRRTNEKLFF
TRBJ1-4 . TRBV5-1 CASSNPDGLGEKLFF
TRBJ2-5 TRBD1 TRBV11-2 CASSHRTGGIVETQYF